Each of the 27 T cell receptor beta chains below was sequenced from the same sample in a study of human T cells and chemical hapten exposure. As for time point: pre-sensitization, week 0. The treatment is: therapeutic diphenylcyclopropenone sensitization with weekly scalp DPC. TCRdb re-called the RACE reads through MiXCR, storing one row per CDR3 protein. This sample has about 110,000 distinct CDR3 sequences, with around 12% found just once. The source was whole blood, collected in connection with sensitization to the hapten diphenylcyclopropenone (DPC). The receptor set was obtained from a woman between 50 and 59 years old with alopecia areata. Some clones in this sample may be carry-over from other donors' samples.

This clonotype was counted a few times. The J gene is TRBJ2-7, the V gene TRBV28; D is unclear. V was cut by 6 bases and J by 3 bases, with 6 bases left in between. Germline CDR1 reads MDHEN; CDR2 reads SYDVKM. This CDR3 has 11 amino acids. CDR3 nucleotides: TGTGCCAGCAGACACCTCTACGAGCAGTACTTC. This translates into CASRHLYEQYF.

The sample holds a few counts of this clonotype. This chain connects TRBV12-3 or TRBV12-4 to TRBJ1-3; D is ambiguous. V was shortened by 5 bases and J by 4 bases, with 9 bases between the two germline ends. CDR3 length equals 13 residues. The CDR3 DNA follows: TGTGCCAGCAGTGTGGTAGTCGGAAACACCATATATTTT. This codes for CASSVVVGNTIYF.

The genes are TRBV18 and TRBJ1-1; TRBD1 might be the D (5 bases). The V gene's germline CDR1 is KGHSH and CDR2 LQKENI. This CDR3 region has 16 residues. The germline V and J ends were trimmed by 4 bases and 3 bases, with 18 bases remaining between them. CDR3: CASSQSFGASDTEAFF. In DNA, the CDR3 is TGTGCCAGCTCACAGTCTTTTGGGGCCTCCGACACTGAAGCTTTCTTT.

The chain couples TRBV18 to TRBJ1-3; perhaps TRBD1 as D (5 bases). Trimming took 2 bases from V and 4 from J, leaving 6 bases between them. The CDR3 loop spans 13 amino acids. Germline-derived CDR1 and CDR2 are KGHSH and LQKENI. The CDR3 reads CASSPSGGNTIYF. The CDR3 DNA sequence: TGTGCCAGCTCACCATCAGGGGGAAACACCATATATTTT.

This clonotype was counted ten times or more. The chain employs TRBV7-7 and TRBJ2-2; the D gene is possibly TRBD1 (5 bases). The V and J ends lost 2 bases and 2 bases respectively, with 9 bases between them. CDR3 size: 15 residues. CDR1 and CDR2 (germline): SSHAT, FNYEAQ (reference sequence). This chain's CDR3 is CASSLRQLNTGELFF. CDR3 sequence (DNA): TGTGCCAGCAGCTTAAGACAGCTTAACACCGGGGAGCTGTTTTTT. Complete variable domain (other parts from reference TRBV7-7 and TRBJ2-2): GAGVSQSPRYKVTKRGQDVTLRCDPISSHATLYWYQQALGQGPEFLTYFNYEAQPDKSGLPSDRFSAERPEGSISTLTIQRTEQRDSAMYRCASSLRQLNTGELFFGEGSRLTVL.

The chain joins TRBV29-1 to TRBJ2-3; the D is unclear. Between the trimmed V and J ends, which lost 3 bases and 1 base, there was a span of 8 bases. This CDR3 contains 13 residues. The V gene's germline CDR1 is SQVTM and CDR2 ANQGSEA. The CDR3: CSVEIAGTDTQYF. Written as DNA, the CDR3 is TGCAGCGTTGAGATTGCTGGCACAGATACGCAGTATTTT.

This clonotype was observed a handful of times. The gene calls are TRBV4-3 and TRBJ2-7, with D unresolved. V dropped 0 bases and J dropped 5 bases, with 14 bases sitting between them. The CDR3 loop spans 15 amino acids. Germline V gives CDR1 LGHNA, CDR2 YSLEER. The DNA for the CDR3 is TGCGCCAGCAGCCAAGATCGTTCAGGAAGAGACGAGCAGTACTTC. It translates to CASSQDRSGRDEQYF.

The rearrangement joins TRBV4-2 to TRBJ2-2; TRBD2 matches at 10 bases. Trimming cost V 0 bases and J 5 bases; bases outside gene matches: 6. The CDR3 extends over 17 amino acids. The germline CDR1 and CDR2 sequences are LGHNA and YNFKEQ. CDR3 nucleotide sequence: TGTGCCAGCAGCCAAGAGGGTAGCGGGGGGCGGACCGGGGAGCTGTTTTTT. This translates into CASSQEGSGGRTGELFF.

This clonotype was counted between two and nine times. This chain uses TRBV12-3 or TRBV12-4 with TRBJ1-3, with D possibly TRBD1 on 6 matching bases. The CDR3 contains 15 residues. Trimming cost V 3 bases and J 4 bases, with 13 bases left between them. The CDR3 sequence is CASSLTGSGGNTIYF. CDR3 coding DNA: TGTGCCAGCAGTTTGACAGGCTCTGGAGGAAACACCATATATTTT.

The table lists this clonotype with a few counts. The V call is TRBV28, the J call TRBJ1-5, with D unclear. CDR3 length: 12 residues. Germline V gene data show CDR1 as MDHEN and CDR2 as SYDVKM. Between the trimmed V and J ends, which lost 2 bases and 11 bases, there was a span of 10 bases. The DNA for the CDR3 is TGTGCCAGCAGTTTAGGCGGGGAGGCCCAGCATTTT. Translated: CASSLGGEAQHF.

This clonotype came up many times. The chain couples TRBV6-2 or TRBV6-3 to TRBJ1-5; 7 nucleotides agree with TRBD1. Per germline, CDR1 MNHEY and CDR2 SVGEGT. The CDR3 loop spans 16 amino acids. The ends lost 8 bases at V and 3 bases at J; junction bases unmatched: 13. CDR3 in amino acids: CASRSNRGSYNQPQHF. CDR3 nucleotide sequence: TGTGCCAGCCGATCTAACAGGGGCTCCTACAATCAGCCCCAGCATTTT.

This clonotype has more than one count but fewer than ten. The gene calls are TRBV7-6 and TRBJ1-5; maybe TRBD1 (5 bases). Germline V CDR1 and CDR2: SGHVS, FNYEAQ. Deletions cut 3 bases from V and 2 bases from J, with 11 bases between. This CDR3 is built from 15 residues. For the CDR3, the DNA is TGTGCCAGCAGCTTTGGGGCGGAGGGCAATCAGCCCCAGCATTTT. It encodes CASSFGAEGNQPQHF.

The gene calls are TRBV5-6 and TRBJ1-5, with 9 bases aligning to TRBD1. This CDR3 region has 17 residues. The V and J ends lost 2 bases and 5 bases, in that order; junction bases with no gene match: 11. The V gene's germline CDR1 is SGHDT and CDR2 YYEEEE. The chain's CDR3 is CASSFYRGLNRDQPQHF. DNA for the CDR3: TGTGCCAGCAGCTTTTACAGGGGGCTGAATCGGGATCAGCCCCAGCATTTT.

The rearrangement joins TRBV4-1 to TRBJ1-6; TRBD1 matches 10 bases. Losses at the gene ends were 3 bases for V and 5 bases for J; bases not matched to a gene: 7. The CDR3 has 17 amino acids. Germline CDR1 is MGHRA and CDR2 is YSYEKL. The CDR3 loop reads CASSHVPGQGNNSPLHF. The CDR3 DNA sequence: TGCGCCAGCAGCCACGTACCGGGACAGGGGAATAATTCACCCCTCCACTTT.

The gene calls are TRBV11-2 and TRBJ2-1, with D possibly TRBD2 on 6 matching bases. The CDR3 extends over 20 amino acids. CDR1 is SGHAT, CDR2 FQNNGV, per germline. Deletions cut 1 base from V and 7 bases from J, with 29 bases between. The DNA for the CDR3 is TGTGCCAGCAGCTTAGCAGTCTTTCGAGGGCGGCGGGGAAAGTGGAATGAGCAGTTCTTC. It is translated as CASSLAVFRGRRGKWNEQFF.

DNA for the CDR3: TGCAGCGCCGAGAGGGGGTCCGGGGAGCTGTTTTTT. Protein: CSAERGSGELFF. The rearrangement uses TRBV29-1 and TRBJ2-2; TRBD1 is a possible D gene (6 bases). Germline CDR1 SQVTM, CDR2 ANQGSEA. CDR3 size: 12 residues. The V end lost 7 bases, the J end lost 6 bases, and 12 bases lay between the germline ends.

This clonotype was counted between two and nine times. The CDR3 here is CASSFQQFSQRGYF. The CDR3 nucleotides read TGTGCCAGCAGCTTTCAGCAATTCAGCCAGCGGGGGTATTTT. J is TRBJ2-3 and V is TRBV5-5; the match to TRBD2 covers 7 bases. Unmatched junction bases numbered 14, after V lost 2 bases and J lost 14 bases. The CDR3 has 14 residues. CDR1 and CDR2 (germline): SGHKS, YYEKEE (reference sequence).

The CDR3 region is CASSLQGPQPGTQTYEQYF. The CDR3 bases are TGTGCCAGCAGCCTCCAAGGACCTCAACCCGGGACCCAAACCTACGAGCAGTACTTC. The J gene is TRBJ2-7, the V gene TRBV4-2; D assignment may be TRBD1 or TRBD2 (5 bases each). V dropped 4 bases and J dropped 2 bases, with 27 bases sitting between them. This CDR3 spans 19 amino acids. In germline, CDR1 is LGHNA, CDR2 YNFKEQ.

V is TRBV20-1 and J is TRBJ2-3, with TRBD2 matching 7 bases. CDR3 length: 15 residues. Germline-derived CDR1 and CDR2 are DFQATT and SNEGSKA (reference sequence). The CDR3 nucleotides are TGCAGCCCAAACTGGCGGGAGCGAAGTGCAGATACGCAGTATTTT. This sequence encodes CSPNWRERSADTQYF.

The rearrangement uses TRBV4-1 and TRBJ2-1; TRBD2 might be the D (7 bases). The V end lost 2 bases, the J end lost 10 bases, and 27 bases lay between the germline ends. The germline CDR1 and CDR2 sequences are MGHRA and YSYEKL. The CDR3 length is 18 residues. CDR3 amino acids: CASSQSTGMGAGEGEQFF. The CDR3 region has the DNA TGCGCCAGCAGCCAATCCACAGGGATGGGGGCCGGGGAGGGCGAGCAGTTCTTC.

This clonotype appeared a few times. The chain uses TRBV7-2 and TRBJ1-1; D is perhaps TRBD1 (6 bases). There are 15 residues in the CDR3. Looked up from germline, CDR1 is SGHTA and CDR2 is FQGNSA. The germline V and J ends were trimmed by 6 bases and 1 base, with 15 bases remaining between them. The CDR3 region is CASSHQGNENTEAFF. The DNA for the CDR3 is TGTGCCAGCAGTCACCAGGGGAATGAGAACACTGAAGCTTTCTTT.

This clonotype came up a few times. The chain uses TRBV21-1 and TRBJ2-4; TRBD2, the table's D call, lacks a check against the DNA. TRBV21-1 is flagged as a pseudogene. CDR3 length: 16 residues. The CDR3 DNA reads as TGTGCCAGCAGCACTAAACTAGCGTGGACCAAAAACATTCAGTACTTC. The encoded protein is CASSTKLAWTKNIQYF.

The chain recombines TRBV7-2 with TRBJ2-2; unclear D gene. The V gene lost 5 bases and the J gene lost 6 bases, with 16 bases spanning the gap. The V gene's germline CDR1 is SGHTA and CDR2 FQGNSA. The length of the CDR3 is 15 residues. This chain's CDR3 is CASSPRTVSAGELFF. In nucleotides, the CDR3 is TGTGCCAGCAGCCCCCGGACCGTATCGGCCGGGGAGCTGTTTTTT.

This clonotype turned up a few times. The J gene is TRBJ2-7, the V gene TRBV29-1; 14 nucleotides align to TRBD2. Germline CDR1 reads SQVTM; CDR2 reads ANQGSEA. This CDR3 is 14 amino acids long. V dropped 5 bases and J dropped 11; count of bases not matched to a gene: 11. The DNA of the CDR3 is TGCAGCGTTTCCACCCGACTAGCGGGAGGGGAGGAGTACTTC. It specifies CSVSTRLAGGEEYF.

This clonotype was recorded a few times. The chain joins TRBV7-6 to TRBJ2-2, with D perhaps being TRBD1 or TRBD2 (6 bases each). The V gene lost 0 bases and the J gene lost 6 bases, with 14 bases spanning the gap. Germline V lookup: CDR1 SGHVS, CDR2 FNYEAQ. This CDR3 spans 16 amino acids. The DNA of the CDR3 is TGTGCCAGCAGCTTAGCGGGGGGCCTAAACCCCGGGGAGCTGTTTTTT. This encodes CASSLAGGLNPGELFF.

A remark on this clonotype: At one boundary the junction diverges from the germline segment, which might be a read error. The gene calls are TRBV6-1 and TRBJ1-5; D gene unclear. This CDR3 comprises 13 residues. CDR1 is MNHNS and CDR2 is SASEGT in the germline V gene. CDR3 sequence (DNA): TGTGCCAGCAATGAACAGAGCAATCAGCCCCAGCATTTT. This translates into CASNEQSNQPQHF.

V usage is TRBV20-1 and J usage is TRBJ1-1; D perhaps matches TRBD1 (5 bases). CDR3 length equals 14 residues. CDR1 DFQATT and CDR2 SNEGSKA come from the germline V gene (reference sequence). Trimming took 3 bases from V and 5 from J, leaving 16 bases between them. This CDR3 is CSARSGTLRTEAFF. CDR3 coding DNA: TGCAGTGCTAGGTCCGGGACCCTGCGGACTGAAGCTTTCTTT.